A selection of T cell receptor beta chains follows, all from one sample in a study of Graves' ophthalmopathy and Graves' hyperthyroidism. One entry per CDR3 protein results from TCRdb running MiXCR on the multiplex PCR reads. The repertoire consists of 620,000 or so distinct CDR3 sequences, with around a fifth occurring once and the leading ten covering approximately 7%. What was sequenced was peripheral blood. These receptors all stem from a woman between 18 and 29 years old with stable Graves' hyperthyroidism. Some clones in this sample may be carry-over from other donors' samples. Each CDR3 is given with its conserved first and last residue. Size is omitted from some rows. Given values are once, few, many or a class for expanded clones.

clone_size	v_call	j_call	cdr3_aa
.	TRBV27	TRBJ1-1	CASIPVLGGTEAFF
.	TRBV6-1	TRBJ1-6	CASKGALRGSYNSPLHF
many	TRBV6-5	TRBJ2-7	CASSYSVTYEQYF
many	TRBV9	TRBJ1-5	CASSVGPGPQYNQPQHF
.	TRBV20-1	TRBJ1-1	CSASQPGRYTLEAFF
.	TRBV6-2/TRBV6-3	TRBJ2-7	CASSYEVGGGTYEQYF
many	TRBV12-3/TRBV12-4	TRBJ2-7	CASSRRTSSIDEQYF
many	TRBV6-5	TRBJ2-2	CASSHLMNTGELFF
many	TRBV30	TRBJ1-1	CAAEVGQGFTEAFF
.	TRBV12-3/TRBV12-4	TRBJ1-1	CASSLTVDTEAFF
many	TRBV28	TRBJ1-1	CATRTVGAENTEAFF
many	TRBV28	TRBJ1-5	CASSSVFHTGTSNQPQHF
many	TRBV3-1	TRBJ2-7	CASSSGRGSEQYF
few	TRBV30	TRBJ1-1	CAWSVIKGGTEAFF
.	TRBV20-1	TRBJ1-1	CSASLAYGGNTEAFF
.	TRBV11-1	TRBJ1-1	CASSMGQGEAFF
many	TRBV7-2	TRBJ1-1	CASSFLTGFTEAFF
many	TRBV12-3/TRBV12-4	TRBJ2-5	CASSWRLQETQYF
.	TRBV6-5	TRBJ1-2	CASSSDDYGYTF
.	TRBV6-2/TRBV6-3	TRBJ2-7	CASTSMRGSGTSYEQYF
many	TRBV6-5	TRBJ2-5	CASKLGLAGVETQYF
once	TRBV28	TRBJ2-7	CASSLGDRVAYEQYF
many	TRBV12-3/TRBV12-4	TRBJ1-5	CASSLGSDSNQPQHF